These 19 T cell receptor delta chains were sequenced from one sample in a study of Vδ1+ human thymocytes. Points from the study as a whole: Thymic TRG and TRD repertoires appeared highly polyclonal.

The template was reverse-transcribed extracted RNA. CDR3 amplicons came from multiplex PCR with pooled V-gene forward and constant-region reverse primers. TCRdb re-called clones from the multiplex PCR reads via CATT. The data show under 85,000 delta-chain clones, around 30% seen once. Their target antigens are unknown. The sequenced material came from Vdelta1+ gamma-delta thymocytes from the thymus. Subset in this sample: FACS-sorted CD3+ TCRalphabeta- TCRVdelta1+ TCRVdelta2- thymocytes. Source of these receptors: a boy under three years old who had congenital heart surgery.

The J gene is TRDJ1, the V gene TRDV1; TRDD3 aligns across 8 bases. The CDR3 has 21 amino acids. The germline gives CDR1 TSWWSYY, CDR2 QGS. The ends lost 0 bases at V and 0 bases at J; junction bases unmatched: 18. The CDR3 bases are TGTGCTCTTGGGGAACTCCCCCTTAATGGGGGGATAAAAGAGAACACCGATAAACTCATCTTT. Encoded protein: CALGELPLNGGIKENTDKLIF.

The chain combines TRDV1 with TRDJ1; 12 bases line up with TRDD3. The CDR3 totals 25 residues. In germline, CDR1 is TSWWSYY, CDR2 QGS. V lost 7 bases, J lost 3 bases, and 36 bases stayed unmatched. CDR3 nucleotides: TGTGCTCTTGCTTGTCCGGCGCGCCCAGTCTGGGGGATACGCGTGGTACCAGGGGAGGCCGATAAACTCATCTTT. Amino acids: CALACPARPVWGIRVVPGEADKLIF.

There are a few counts of this clone. The genes are TRDV1 and TRDJ1; TRDD3 agrees at 8 bases. The CDR3 totals 19 residues. Germline V gene data show CDR1 as TSWWSYY and CDR2 as QGS. After removal of 1 base from V and 0 bases from J, the junction contained 13 bases not matched to a gene. CDR3 DNA: TGTGCTCTTGGGGAACACTACGCCCGCTGGGGGGATAACACCGATAAACTCATCTTT. Protein: CALGEHYARWGDNTDKLIF.

This chain joins TRDV1 and TRDJ1; TRDD3 aligns across 12 bases. After removal of 0 bases from V and 0 bases from J, the junction contained 8 bases not matched to a gene. The germline V gene has CDR1 TSWWSYY and CDR2 QGS. The CDR3 has 19 amino acids. The CDR3 spells CALGELGTWGIRYTDKLIF. The CDR3 bases are TGTGCTCTTGGGGAACTAGGCACCTGGGGGATACGTTACACCGATAAACTCATCTTT.

This clone was seen only a few times. The V and J genes are TRDV1 and TRDJ1, with D perhaps assigned TRDD2 or TRDD3 (8 bases each). There are 22 residues in the CDR3. CDR1 is TSWWSYY and CDR2 is QGS in the germline V gene. The V end was cut by 0 bases, the J end by 0 bases, with 29 bases between. The CDR3 region has the DNA TGTGCTCTTGGGGAACTTAACCTTCCTAGTGTGTACTGGGGGTTCTACACCGATAAACTCATCTTT. It yields the protein CALGELNLPSVYWGFYTDKLIF.

The chain couples TRDV1 to TRDJ1; D gene ambiguous. Trimming left V 2 bases short and J 10 bases short, with 14 bases between. CDR1 is TSWWSYY, CDR2 QGS, per germline. This CDR3 has 13 residues. Here the CDR3 reads CALGETSALILIF. Written as DNA, the CDR3 is TGTGCTCTTGGGGAAACGAGTGCCCTTATACTCATCTTT.

This clone was picked up a small number of times. Other DNA variants within this sample encode the same CDR3. J is TRDJ1 and V is TRDV1; TRDD3 is a possible D gene (6 bases). The V gene lost 2 bases and the J gene lost 0 bases, with 22 bases spanning the gap. Germline loops: CDR1 TSWWSYY, CDR2 QGS. This CDR3 has 19 amino acids. The CDR3 nucleotides are TGTGCTCTTGGGGAAGGTCCACGGCTGGGGATTATTAACACCGATAAACTCATCTTT. Amino acids: CALGEGPRLGIINTDKLIF.

The chain employs TRDV1 and TRDJ1, with TRDD3 matching over 12 bases. The CDR3 has 19 amino acids. Losses at the gene ends were 1 base for V and 3 bases for J; bases not matched to a gene: 12. The germline gives CDR1 TSWWSYY, CDR2 QGS. CDR3 DNA: TGTGCTCTTGGGGAACCGCTTCCGATCCTGGGGGATACGGCCGATAAACTCATCTTT. Translated, it gives CALGEPLPILGDTADKLIF.

Notes on this clone: A junction end diverges from the germline sequence, so it may reflect a read error. The same CDR3 also results from other DNA sequences found in this sample. The J gene is TRDJ1, the V gene TRDV1; TRDD3 matches 13 bases. Germline-derived CDR1 and CDR2 are TSWWSYY and QGS. CDR3 length: 18 residues. CDR3 sequence (DNA): TGTGCTCTTGAGGTATTACTGGGGGATACGCGTAGAACCGATAAACTCATCTTC. The encoded protein is CALEVLLGDTRRTDKLIF.

This clone was counted between two and nine times. This chain connects TRDV2 to TRDJ1, with 12 bases identical to TRDD3. The CDR3 runs to 19 residues. Losses at the gene ends were 6 bases for V and 0 bases for J; bases not matched to a gene: 16. CDR1 and CDR2 (germline): GEAIGNYY, EKD. CDR3 loop: CACKHWVLGDTFYTDKLIF. DNA for the CDR3: TGTGCCTGTAAACACTGGGTACTGGGGGATACCTTCTACACCGATAAACTCATCTTT.

A few counts support this clone. V usage is TRDV2 and J usage is TRDJ1, with D possibly being TRDD3 (6 bases). CDR1 is GEAIGNYY, CDR2 EKD, per germline. The ends were cut back, 0 bases at V and 7 bases at J, with 14 bases in the middle. CDR3 length: 14 amino acids. The CDR3 spells CACDTGRDNVKLIF. The CDR3, as DNA: TGTGCCTGTGACACCGGGAGGGATAACGTTAAACTCATCTTT.

This clone occurred once. The genes are TRDV1 and TRDJ1, with TRDD3 identical over 8 bases. The CDR3 totals 22 residues. Germline-derived CDR1 and CDR2 are TSWWSYY and QGS. The ends lost 2 bases at V and 2 bases at J; junction bases unmatched: 25. The CDR3 loop is CALGEKVSPLTLLGGPTDKLIF. For the CDR3, the DNA is TGTGCTCTTGGGGAAAAGGTGTCTCCCCTTACTTTACTGGGGGGCCCAACCGATAAACTCATCTTT.

On this clone itself: At the DNA level, this CDR3 is encoded by other sequences in the same sample as well. This chain connects TRDV1 to TRDJ1, with 13 bases aligning to TRDD3. Germline CDR1 is TSWWSYY and CDR2 is QGS. With 5 bases clipped from V and 7 bases from J, the junction kept 13 bases outside the gene matches. The CDR3 has 17 amino acids. The CDR3 protein is CALGPLLVLGDTVKLIF. CDR3 nucleotides: TGTGCTCTTGGGCCCCTTCTCGTACTGGGGGATACGGTTAAACTCATCTTT.

The chain couples TRDV1 to TRDJ1, with 7 bases matching TRDD3. The CDR3 contains 18 residues. The ends lost 0 bases at V and 1 base at J; junction bases unmatched: 11. Germline CDR1 and CDR2: TSWWSYY and QGS. The CDR3 reads CALGELSGGPPLTDKLIF. CDR3 nucleotides: TGTGCTCTTGGGGAACTGAGTGGGGGACCACCCCTCACCGATAAACTCATCTTT.

In this sample, this clone turned up a few times. The chain combines TRDV1 with TRDJ1, with D possibly being TRDD3 (5 bases). The germline gives CDR1 TSWWSYY, CDR2 QGS. With 5 bases removed from V and 0 bases from J, the gap between germline ends came to 43 bases. This CDR3 has 25 amino acids. The chain's CDR3 is CALGFYPRNLGGGVYLLLYTDKLIF. In DNA form, the CDR3 reads TGTGCTCTTGGGTTTTACCCCAGGAACCTAGGGGGTGGGGTCTACTTACTGCTGTACACCGATAAACTCATCTTT.

This clone has just a few counts. The chain links TRDV1 to TRDJ1; TRDD3 agrees at 10 bases. The CDR3 runs 18 residues. V lost 3 bases, J lost 1 base, and 11 bases stayed unmatched. CDR1 is TSWWSYY, CDR2 QGS, per germline. For the CDR3, the DNA is TGTGCTCTTGGGGAGCCGTTTACTGGGGGATCCGGCACCGATAAACTCATCTTT. It translates to CALGEPFTGGSGTDKLIF.

This sequence joins TRDV1 and TRDJ1; 9 nucleotides agree with TRDD3. The CDR3 extends over 18 amino acids. Looked up from germline, CDR1 is TSWWSYY and CDR2 is QGS. Trimming removed 3 bases from V and 7 bases from J; junction bases left unmatched: 18. The chain's CDR3 is CALGDSPTTGGPGGKLIF. The DNA for the CDR3 is TGTGCTCTTGGGGACTCTCCTACGACTGGGGGACCCGGCGGTAAACTCATCTTT.

The chain couples TRDV1 to TRDJ1, with a weak D call TRDD3 (6 bases). This CDR3 is built from 16 residues. CDR1 and CDR2 from the germline V gene are TSWWSYY and QGS. Deletions cut 7 bases from V and 8 bases from J, with 26 bases between. The CDR3 DNA sequence: TGTGCTCTTGTCTTTCCGCTGGGGAATACCACGGGGAAACTCATCTTT. Translated: CALVFPLGNTTGKLIF.

As regards this clone: A much more abundant neighbour one base away suggests this may be a read error. The same CDR3 can be traced to other DNA sequences in this sample. The chain uses TRDV2 and TRDJ1; 8 bases are a match to TRDD3. Germline-derived CDR1 and CDR2 are GEAIGNYY and EKD. The CDR3 spans 15 residues. With 5 bases clipped from V and 0 bases from J, the junction kept 7 bases outside the gene matches. CDR3 protein: CACGRLGVYTDKLIF. The CDR3, as DNA: TGTGCCTGTGGAAGACTGGGGGTTTACACCGATAAACTCATCTTT.